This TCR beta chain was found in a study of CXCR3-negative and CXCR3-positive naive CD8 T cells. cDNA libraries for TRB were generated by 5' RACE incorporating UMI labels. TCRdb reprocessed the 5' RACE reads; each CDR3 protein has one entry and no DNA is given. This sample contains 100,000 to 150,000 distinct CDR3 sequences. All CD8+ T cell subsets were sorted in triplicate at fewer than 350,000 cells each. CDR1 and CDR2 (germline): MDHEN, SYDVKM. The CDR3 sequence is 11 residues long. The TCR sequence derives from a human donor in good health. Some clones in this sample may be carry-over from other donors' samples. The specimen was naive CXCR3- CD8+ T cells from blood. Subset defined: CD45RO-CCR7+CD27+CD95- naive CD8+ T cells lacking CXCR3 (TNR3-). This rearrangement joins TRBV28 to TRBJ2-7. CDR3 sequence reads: CASSLGDEQYF.